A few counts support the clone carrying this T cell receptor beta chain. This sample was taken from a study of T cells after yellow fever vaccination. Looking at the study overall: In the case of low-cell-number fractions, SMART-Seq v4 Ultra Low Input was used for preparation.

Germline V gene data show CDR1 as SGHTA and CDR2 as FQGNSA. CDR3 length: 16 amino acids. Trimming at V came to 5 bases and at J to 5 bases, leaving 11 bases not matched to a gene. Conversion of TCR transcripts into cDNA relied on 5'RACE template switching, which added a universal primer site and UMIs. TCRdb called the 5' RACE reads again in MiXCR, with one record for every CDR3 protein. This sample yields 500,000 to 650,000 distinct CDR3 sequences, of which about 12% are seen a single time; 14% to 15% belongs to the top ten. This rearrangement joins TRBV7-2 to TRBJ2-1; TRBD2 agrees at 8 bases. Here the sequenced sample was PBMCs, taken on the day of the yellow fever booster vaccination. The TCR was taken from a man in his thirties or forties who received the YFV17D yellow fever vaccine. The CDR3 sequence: CASSPWGAGAHNEQFF. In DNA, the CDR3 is TGTGCCAGCAGCCCTTGGGGAGCGGGAGCGCACAATGAGCAGTTCTTC.